This T cell receptor (beta chain) emerged from a study of blood T cells in healthy people across ages. Study outcomes and limitations: Across the age range, TCR beta diversity per million T cells fell in a roughly linear way.

Sample-barcoded 5' priming and a J-beta primer mix drove a second PCR of roughly 6 to 12 cycles. Each single sample gave us at least 2.5 million CDR3-containing paired-end reads. One entry per CDR3 protein, called by TCRdb with MiXCR from the 5' RACE reads. Among roughly 800,000 distinct CDR3 sequences listed, 58% were seen once. Each sample yielded at least 6 million isolated PBMCs. There are 13 residues in the CDR3. Trimming left V 8 bases short and J 11 bases short, with 24 bases between. Germline-derived CDR1 and CDR2 are DFQATT and SNEGSKA (reference sequence). To note about this clonotype: The target antigen is unknown.

This clonotype originated in a young man in good health. The chain joins TRBV20-1 to TRBJ2-5, with a tentative D call TRBD2 (6 bases). Sequenced sample: blood. The DNA for the CDR3 is TGCAGTATGAGCGGGCGTAGACCGAATGAGCAGTACTTC. It encodes CSMSGRRPNEQYF.